The entry below gives a single TCR beta chain sequence along with its context. The data originate from a study of blood T cell repertoires in COVID-19. The table came from immunoSEQ multiplex PCR; TCRdb's copy has only in-frame clones and leaves some out. Of about 200,000 clones listed, around four fifths are singletons. The CDR3 totals 13 residues. The ends lost 4 bases at V and 4 bases at J; junction bases unmatched: 2. The germline V gene has CDR1 KGHSH and CDR2 LQKENI. The TCR comes from a man aged 55 to 69 with COVID-19, enrolled during active disease. The sample consisted of peripheral blood. The chain couples TRBV18 to TRBJ2-5; 8 positions match TRBD1. This chain's CDR3 is CASSRGQGETQYF. CDR3 DNA: TGTGCCAGCTCACGCGGACAGGGAGAGACCCAGTACTTC.